This T cell receptor (beta chain) originates from a study of neurological immune-mediated disorders. Noted time point: longitudinal time-point 3. Each CDR3 protein is one row after TCRdb ran MiXCR on the 5' RACE reads. This sample carries tens of thousands of distinct CDR3 sequences, roughly 4.3% of them seen once, and the ten largest clones take 4.5% to 6%. This clonotype has ten or more counts. Sequencing used PBMCs. The sequence was obtained from a woman in her sixties with multiple sclerosis.

CDR3 amino acids: CAISEYSEAFF. As DNA, the CDR3 is TGTGCCATCAGTGAGTATTCTGAAGCTTTCTTT. The chain couples TRBV10-3 to TRBJ1-1; D uncertain. The V gene lost 1 base and the J gene lost 6 bases, with 3 bases spanning the gap. CDR1 and CDR2 from the germline V gene are ENHRY and SYGVKD. This CDR3 is 11 amino acids long.